A single sample is the source of the 19 T cell receptor beta chains below, sequenced in a study of blood T cell repertoires in COVID-19. Some clones are missing from TCRdb's copy, which holds only in-frame ones; the method was immunoSEQ multiplex PCR. The table includes 70,000 to 95,000 clones, around 89% detected once. Sequenced material: peripheral blood. The receptors derive from a man between 70 and 80 years old with active or convalescent COVID-19.

This chain connects TRBV6-5 to TRBJ2-5; TRBD1 might be the D (6 bases). This CDR3 has 15 residues. Germline CDR1 MNHEY, CDR2 SVGAGI. Trimming left V 6 bases short and J 5 bases short, with 19 bases between. Here the CDR3 reads CASRGRTVLGETQYF. The DNA of the CDR3 is TGTGCCAGCAGGGGTAGGACAGTCCTTGGGGAGACCCAGTACTTC.

The chain has TRBV2 and TRBJ2-2; the match to TRBD1 covers 10 bases. Germline CDR1 and CDR2: SNHLY and FYNNEI. Trimming cost V 3 bases and J 4 bases; bases outside gene matches: 5. The CDR3 is made up of 16 amino acids. The CDR3 spells CASSDSGTGVTGELFF. Written as DNA, the CDR3 is TGTGCCAGCAGTGACTCCGGGACAGGGGTCACCGGGGAGCTGTTTTTT.

The chain recombines TRBV30 with TRBJ1-1; a weak D match, TRBD1 (6 bases). Between the trimmed V and J ends, which lost 1 base and 6 bases, there was a span of 24 bases. This CDR3 is built from 17 residues. Germline CDR1 and CDR2: GTSNPN and SVGIG (reference sequence). The CDR3 reads CAWSGGPVDRLGSEAFF. As DNA, the CDR3 is TGTGCCTGGAGTGGAGGACCCGTTGACAGGTTAGGCTCTGAAGCTTTCTTT.

This chain joins TRBV27 and TRBJ2-7; TRBD2 agrees at 10 bases. The germline gives CDR1 MNHEY, CDR2 SMNVEV (reference sequence). The V gene end was trimmed by 6 bases and the J gene end by 7 bases; junction bases not matched to a gene: 12. The CDR3 has 15 residues. The CDR3, as DNA: TGTGCCAGCAGGCGAAGACTAGCGGGCCTCGGAGAGCAGTACTTC. This translates into CASRRRLAGLGEQYF.

This clone has a single count. V gene TRBV15 combines with J gene TRBJ1-1; D is unresolved. CDR1 is LNHNV, CDR2 YYDKDF, per germline (reference sequence). This CDR3 has 13 amino acids. V was shortened by 0 bases and J by 8 bases, with 10 bases between the two germline ends. Written as DNA, the CDR3 is TGTGCCACCAGCAGAGACCGGGGTTTCGAAGCTTTCTTT. Protein product: CATSRDRGFEAFF.

The chain is built from TRBV5-6 and TRBJ1-2; D gene unclear. Germline V gene lookup returns CDR1 SGHDT and CDR2 YYEEEE. Trimming removed 4 bases at V and 2 bases at J, with 9 bases between. The CDR3 length is 13 residues. The CDR3 region has the DNA TGTGCCAGCAGCACCTCACAGAACTATGGCTACACCTTC. Translating gives CASSTSQNYGYTF.

The gene calls are TRBV19 and TRBJ2-7; D unresolved. The CDR3 runs 14 residues. The germline gives CDR1 LNHDA, CDR2 SQIVND (reference sequence). Trimming removed 8 bases at V and 6 bases at J, with 20 bases between. The CDR3 nucleotides read TGTGCCAGTTCCAACCAGGCCGGTCTCTCCGAGCAGTACTTC. This translates into CASSNQAGLSEQYF. Full variable domain (rest looked up from reference TRBV19 and TRBJ2-7): DGGITQSPKYLFRKEGQNVTLSCEQNLNHDAMYWYRQDPGQGLRLIYYSQIVNDFQKGDIAEGYSVSREKKESFPLTVTSAQKNPTAFYLCASSNQAGLSEQYFGPGTRLTVT.

This chain connects TRBV30 to TRBJ1-5; tentatively, D is TRBD1 (6 bases). The length of the CDR3 is 15 residues. Trimming took off 3 bases at V and 2 bases at J, with 14 bases between the two ends. The V gene's germline CDR1 is GTSNPN and CDR2 SVGIG (reference sequence). CDR3 sequence: CAWSVGGAGNQPQHF. Written as DNA, the CDR3 is TGTGCCTGGAGCGTCGGGGGGGCGGGCAATCAGCCCCAGCATTTT.

The chain is built from TRBV4-2 and TRBJ2-5; 8 nucleotides match TRBD2. Per germline, CDR1 LGHNA and CDR2 YNFKEQ. This CDR3 region has 16 residues. Losses at the gene ends were 0 bases for V and 7 bases for J; bases not matched to a gene: 10. In nucleotides, the CDR3 is TGTGCCAGCAGCCAAGACACCGGGACTAGGGGGGGGACCCAGTACTTC. Amino acid sequence: CASSQDTGTRGGTQYF.

This clone showed up just a few times. The chain is built from TRBV9 and TRBJ2-7; D remains ambiguous. CDR3 length: 15 amino acids. The germline gives CDR1 SGDLS, CDR2 YYNGEE. V lost 3 bases to trimming and J lost 5 bases, with 18 bases between them. CDR3 sequence (DNA): TGTGCCAGCAGCGCTTTGGGCGTGGCGATGGACGAGCAGTACTTC. Amino acids: CASSALGVAMDEQYF.

This chain connects TRBV11-2 to TRBJ1-3; D remains ambiguous. The CDR3 loop spans 14 amino acids. V dropped 1 base and J dropped 9 bases, with 13 bases sitting between them. CDR1 SGHAT and CDR2 FQNNGV come from the germline V gene. The chain's CDR3 is CASSLVGSGGTIYF. The CDR3 nucleotides are TGTGCCAGCAGCTTAGTCGGCAGCGGTGGCACCATATATTTT.

CDR3 bases: TGCAGCGTACTAGTGACTGCCGAGCAGTACTTC. Encoded protein: CSVLVTAEQYF. J is TRBJ2-7 and V is TRBV29-1, with D possibly matching TRBD2 (5 bases). The CDR3 is 11 residues long. V lost 6 bases and J lost 6, with 12 bases in between. The V gene's germline CDR1 is SQVTM and CDR2 ANQGSEA.

The chain combines TRBV2 with TRBJ2-7; 9 bases map to TRBD2. Germline V CDR1 and CDR2: SNHLY, FYNNEI. J gave up 1 base and V 7 bases, and 8 bases lay outside the gene matches. This CDR3 has 15 amino acids. This chain's CDR3 is CASTASGRLSYEQYF. Here the CDR3 DNA reads TGTGCCAGCACCGCCAGCGGGAGGCTTTCCTACGAGCAGTACTTC.

The chain links TRBV30 to TRBJ2-3; TRBD2 is a possible D gene (5 bases). The CDR3 loop spans 14 amino acids. V lost 3 bases and J lost 2, with 12 bases in between. The germline V gene has CDR1 GTSNPN and CDR2 SVGIG (reference sequence). The CDR3 sequence: CAWRGLSLTDTQYF. CDR3 nucleotide sequence: TGTGCCTGGAGAGGACTTTCTCTCACAGATACGCAGTATTTT.

This chain connects TRBV19 to TRBJ1-5; 7 nucleotides match TRBD1. The J segment lost 6 bases and the V segment lost 1 base, leaving 3 bases of the junction unmatched. Germline V gene lookup returns CDR1 LNHDA and CDR2 SQIVND (reference sequence). CDR3 size: 14 residues. CDR3 sequence (DNA): TGTGCCAGTAGTATAGGAGGGGGCCGTCAGCCCCAGCATTTT. This gives the protein CASSIGGGRQPQHF.

The chain has TRBV6-5 and TRBJ1-1; D unclear. The CDR3 is 14 residues long. The V and J ends lost 10 bases and 4 bases respectively, with 19 bases between them. From germline, CDR1 is MNHEY and CDR2 SVGAGI. CDR3 nucleotide sequence: TGTGCCATAGAAGGGCCAGGCCGGGGCACTGAAGCTTTCTTT. Translation: CAIEGPGRGTEAFF.

This chain links TRBV6-5 with TRBJ2-5; the D is unclear. V shed 5 bases and J shed 0 bases, with 7 bases lying between them. Germline assignment: CDR1 MNHEY and CDR2 SVGAGI. CDR3 length: 13 amino acids. Here the CDR3 reads CASSRTDQETQYF. The CDR3 DNA reads as TGTGCCAGCAGTAGAACTGACCAAGAGACCCAGTACTTC.

The chain carries TRBV2 and TRBJ1-2, with D perhaps TRBD1 (5 bases). Trimming pared 6 bases from V and 5 bases from J, leaving 10 bases between. The germline V gene has CDR1 SNHLY and CDR2 FYNNEI. CDR3 length equals 12 residues. CDR3 in DNA: TGTGCCAGCAGCGGGGGGGAGTATGGCTACACCTTC. Protein product: CASSGGEYGYTF.

The V and J genes are TRBV25-1 and TRBJ1-6; D is unresolved. CDR3 length: 14 residues. V was trimmed by 1 base and J by 8 bases, leaving 9 bases between them. The germline V gene has CDR1 MGHDK and CDR2 SYGVNS. In nucleotides, the CDR3 is TGTGCCAGCAGTGAATCGGTTCGATATTCACCCCTCCACTTT. The encoded protein is CASSESVRYSPLHF.